This passage covers 29 T cell receptor beta chains from one sample sequenced in a study of neurological immune-mediated disorders (dated by TCRdb to the late 2010s). Libraries were made using 5' RACE. The instrument given in TCRdb is Illumina HiSeq 2500. TCRdb trimmed public reads at Q25 via fastp, called clones via MiXCR and kept in-frame beta chains. Each entry is one CDR3 protein sequence, shown with its most common DNA and genes. This sample gives about 24,000 distinct CDR3 sequences in total; 10% to 15% of them show up just once. Roughly 17% of the sample is in the top ten clones. What was sequenced was PBMCs. The receptors here all came from a woman in her thirties or forties with HTLV-1-associated myelopathy (HAM/TSP).

This clonotype was counted at least ten times. The chain joins TRBV12-3 or TRBV12-4 to TRBJ2-5, with 8 nucleotides matching TRBD2. This CDR3 contains 16 residues. Trimming removed 4 bases from V and 4 bases from J; junction bases left unmatched: 11. The DNA for the CDR3 is TGTGCCAGCAGTTCCCTAGGGACGGGGGGGCCAGAGACCCAGTACTTC. Translation: CASSSLGTGGPETQYF.

This chain connects TRBV6-2 or TRBV6-3 to TRBJ2-7; a weak D match, TRBD1 (6 bases). The CDR3 has 14 residues. The germline gives CDR1 MNHEY, CDR2 SVGEGT. V was clipped by 7 bases and J by 0 bases, with 13 bases between them. In DNA form, the CDR3 reads TGTGCCAGCAACGAGGGACATCTCTCCTACGAGCAGTACTTC. It is translated as CASNEGHLSYEQYF.

This clonotype was seen repeatedly, ten times or more. This chain uses TRBV7-2 with TRBJ2-2; D remains unclear. The CDR3 has 15 amino acids. V gave up 3 bases and J gave up 6 bases, with 14 bases separating them. In germline, CDR1 is SGHTA, CDR2 FQGNSA. CDR3 in DNA: TGTGCCAGCAGCTTCGCTATGGGTCTCTCCGGGGAGCTGTTTTTT. Its translation: CASSFAMGLSGELFF.

This clonotype showed up many times. The V and J genes are TRBV5-1 and TRBJ2-3; unclear D gene. Trimming left V 0 bases short and J 2 bases short, with 7 bases between. Germline CDR1 and CDR2: SGHRS and YFSETQ. The CDR3 contains 14 residues. The CDR3 reads CASSLVPVTDTQYF. The CDR3 DNA reads TGCGCCAGCAGCTTGGTGCCCGTCACAGATACGCAGTATTTT.

In this sample, this clonotype turned up many times. Here the CDR3 DNA reads TGCGCCAGCAGTAGTGGCAGGGAGGCCGGGGAGCTGTTTTTT. Translation gives CASSSGREAGELFF. The V and J genes are TRBV5-1 and TRBJ2-2; possibly TRBD2 for D (6 bases). V lost 5 bases to trimming and J lost 6 bases, with 14 bases between them. The CDR3 has 14 residues. Germline values: CDR1 SGHRS, CDR2 YFSETQ.

This clonotype has ten or more counts. The rearrangement uses TRBV7-2 and TRBJ2-7; D may be TRBD1 (6 bases). Looked up from germline, CDR1 is SGHTA and CDR2 is FQGNSA. This CDR3 has 15 residues. Trimming removed 5 bases from V and 5 bases from J, with 19 bases in between. CDR3 bases: TGTGCCAGCAGCGTAAGGACAGTCATCGTGGACGAGCAGTACTTC. Its translation: CASSVRTVIVDEQYF.

This clonotype was counted many times. V and J are TRBV5-6 and TRBJ2-3; D remains unclear. CDR1 is SGHDT, CDR2 YYEEEE, per germline. The germline V and J ends were trimmed by 4 bases and 6 bases, with 12 bases remaining between them. The CDR3 is 13 amino acids. The CDR3 loop reads CASSQASEDTQYF. The CDR3 region has the DNA TGTGCCAGCAGCCAAGCCTCGGAGGATACGCAGTATTTT. The variable domain in full, completed from reference TRBV5-6 and TRBJ2-3, reads DAGVTQSPTHLIKTRGQQVTLRCSPKSGHDTVSWYQQALGQGPQFIFQYYEEEERQRGNFPDRFSGHQFPNYSSELNVNALLLGDSALYLCASSQASEDTQYFGPGTRLTVL.

This clonotype was detected ten times or more. The genes are TRBV20-1 and TRBJ2-1; 7 nucleotides match TRBD1. The CDR3 has 13 residues. Per germline, CDR1 DFQATT and CDR2 SNEGSKA (reference sequence). The V segment lost 6 bases and the J segment 5 bases; nucleotides outside the gene matches: 7. The chain's CDR3 is CSALRDRNNEQFF. The CDR3 DNA reads as TGCAGTGCCCTCCGGGACAGAAACAATGAGCAGTTCTTC.

This clonotype was detected only a few times. The chain links TRBV18 to TRBJ1-2; a weak D match, TRBD1 (6 bases). Trimming stripped 2 bases from V and 4 bases from J, with 17 bases between. The V gene's germline CDR1 is KGHSH and CDR2 LQKENI. This CDR3 contains 16 residues. The CDR3 DNA is TGTGCCAGCTCACCAACCCTTGGAGGGGGGCTCTATGGCTACACCTTC. This codes for CASSPTLGGGLYGYTF.

This clonotype was observed many times. The chain carries TRBV27 and TRBJ2-5; D gene uncertain. There are 13 residues in the CDR3. The V and J ends lost 5 bases and 5 bases respectively, with 12 bases between them. Germline assignment: CDR1 MNHEY and CDR2 SMNVEV (reference sequence). DNA of the CDR3: TGTGCCAGCAGTCACAGTATGCAGGAGACCCAGTACTTC. It yields the protein CASSHSMQETQYF.

This clonotype was observed many times. The chain couples TRBV20-1 to TRBJ1-2, with D tentatively TRBD1 (5 bases). Per germline, CDR1 DFQATT and CDR2 SNEGSKA (reference sequence). The V end lost 0 bases, the J end lost 8 bases, and 10 bases lay between the germline ends. The CDR3 loop spans 12 amino acids. CDR3 amino acids: CSARDVWGGYTF. In nucleotides, the CDR3 is TGCAGTGCTAGAGATGTTTGGGGGGGCTACACCTTC.

This clonotype was seen at least ten times. The genes are TRBV5-1 and TRBJ2-5; TRBD2 matches at 8 bases. Germline V gene lookup returns CDR1 SGHRS and CDR2 YFSETQ. The CDR3 loop spans 13 amino acids. V gave up 7 bases and J gave up 5 bases; unmatched junction bases: 7. In DNA form, the CDR3 reads TGCGCCAGCCGCGCGGGGGGCAGGGAGACCCAGTACTTC. Protein sequence: CASRAGGRETQYF.

This clonotype was observed at least ten times. The chain is built from TRBV5-8 and TRBJ2-1, with D tentatively TRBD2 (5 bases). V lost 7 bases, J lost 2 bases, and 13 bases lay in between. Germline CDR1 and CDR2: SGHTS and YDEGEE. The CDR3 consists of 14 residues. The CDR3 DNA reads TGTGCCAGCGGGCCGGGATTCCCCTACAATGAGCAGTTCTTC. Its protein is CASGPGFPYNEQFF. Based on the CDR3 plus reference TRBV5-8 and TRBJ2-1, the full variable domain is EAGVTQSPTHLIKTRGQQATLRCSPISGHTSVYWYQQALGLGLQFLLWYDEGEERNRGNFPPRFSGRQFPNYSSELNVNALELEDSALYLCASGPGFPYNEQFFGPGTRLTVL.

About this clonotype: The CDR3 carries no conserved terminal phenylalanine or tryptophan, so it likely arises from a read error. The chain recombines TRBV12-3 or TRBV12-4 with TRBJ1-1; D perhaps matches TRBD1 (6 bases). This CDR3 has 12 amino acids. Here the CDR3 DNA reads TGTGCGAGCAGCCCAGGGGCGGCTGAAGCTTTCGTT. Its protein is CASSPGAAEAFV.

This clonotype was seen many times. The chain combines TRBV6-2 or TRBV6-3 with TRBJ2-5, with TRBD2 matching over 7 bases. This CDR3 is built from 13 residues. The germline V gene encodes CDR1 MNHEY and CDR2 SVGEGT. The V segment lost 5 bases and the J segment 7 bases; nucleotides outside the gene matches: 7. The DNA for the CDR3 is TGTGCCAGCAGTCCCGGGACTATTGGGACCCAGTACTTC. Its translation: CASSPGTIGTQYF.

This clonotype was observed at least ten times. The V call is TRBV7-7, the J call TRBJ2-3; tentatively, D is TRBD1 or TRBD2 (5 bases each). The V gene lost 0 bases and the J gene lost 9 bases, with 10 bases spanning the gap. The CDR3 covers 13 residues. Germline CDR1 SSHAT, CDR2 FNYEAQ (reference sequence). This chain's CDR3 is CASSLAMGDTQYF. DNA for the CDR3: TGTGCCAGCAGCTTAGCGATGGGGGACACGCAGTATTTT.

This clonotype appeared many times. The genes are TRBV7-3 and TRBJ2-2; 9 bases fit TRBD1. Germline V gives CDR1 SGHTA, CDR2 FQGTGA. This CDR3 region has 16 residues. V was pared by 5 bases and J by 2 bases, with 6 bases of the junction left unmatched. The CDR3 region has the DNA TGTGCCAGCAGCGCTCCGGGACAGGGTAACACCGGGGAGCTGTTTTTT. Translation gives CASSAPGQGNTGELFF.

This clonotype was counted many times. This chain links TRBV5-1 with TRBJ1-2, with D maybe TRBD1 (5 bases). Germline values: CDR1 SGHRS, CDR2 YFSETQ. CDR3 length: 13 residues. Trimming cost V 2 bases and J 8 bases, with 13 bases left between them. The CDR3 protein is CASSFPGGVGYTF. CDR3 DNA sequence: TGCGCCAGCAGCTTTCCGGGAGGGGTCGGCTACACCTTC.

This clonotype was seen repeatedly, ten times or more. The chain couples TRBV5-1 to TRBJ2-1, with D unclear. CDR1 is SGHRS and CDR2 is YFSETQ in the germline V gene. Trimming removed 2 bases from V and 4 bases from J, with 10 bases in between. The length of the CDR3 is 14 residues. The DNA for the CDR3 is TGCGCCAGCAGCTTTCCTGGGGTTTACAATGAGCAGTTCTTC. Amino acids: CASSFPGVYNEQFF.

This clonotype occurred many times. The chain employs TRBV10-3 and TRBJ1-2, with 8 bases that match TRBD1. The trim removed 6 bases at V and 6 bases at J, leaving 6 bases unmatched. Per germline, CDR1 ENHRY and CDR2 SYGVKD. The CDR3 is 13 residues long. The CDR3 reads CAISWTGRDGYTF. The CDR3 nucleotides read TGTGCCATCAGCTGGACAGGGAGGGATGGCTACACCTTC.

This clonotype was recorded at least ten times. The chain employs TRBV4-3 and TRBJ2-2; D remains ambiguous. This CDR3 spans 12 amino acids. Trimming shortened V by 4 bases and J by 7 bases, and 7 bases separated the two germline ends. Germline V CDR1 and CDR2: LGHNA, YSLEER. The CDR3: CASSRFGGELFF. The DNA for the CDR3 is TGCGCCAGCAGCCGGTTCGGCGGGGAGCTGTTTTTT.

Comment on this clonotype: Lacking the conserved final phenylalanine or tryptophan, this CDR3 likely reflects a read error. The chain combines TRBV7-2 with TRBJ2-7; 7 bases line up with TRBD1. CDR1 and CDR2 (germline): SGHTA, FQGNSA. The CDR3 has 15 amino acids. CDR3 residues: CASSVKPGQIYEQYL. The CDR3, as DNA: TGTGCAAGCAGCGTAAAACCGGGACAGATCTACGAGCAGTACCTC.

This clonotype showed up many times. This chain uses TRBV11-2 with TRBJ2-6; D call uncertain. The germline gives CDR1 SGHAT, CDR2 FQNNGV. Deletions cut 6 bases from V and 0 bases from J, with 6 bases between. The CDR3 is 14 residues long. The CDR3 sequence: CASRYYSGANVLTF. CDR3 nucleotides: TGTGCCAGCAGGTACTACTCTGGGGCCAACGTCCTGACTTTC.

This clonotype was observed at least ten times. J is TRBJ2-5 and V is TRBV24-1; 9 bases align to TRBD1. Germline V gene lookup returns CDR1 KGHDR and CDR2 SFDVKD. CDR3 length: 18 residues. J lost 5 bases, V lost 3 bases, and 15 bases had no gene match. CDR3 in DNA: TGTGCCACCAGTGATCCTCGAACCGGGACAGGGTTGTGGGAGACCCAGTACTTC. The encoded protein is CATSDPRTGTGLWETQYF.

Note on this clonotype: This is likely a read error, given that the CDR3 carries no conserved phenylalanine or tryptophan at its end. This rearrangement joins TRBV5-1 to TRBJ2-3; 9 bases agree with TRBD2. CDR1 and CDR2 (germline): SGHRS, YFSETQ. CDR3 length equals 15 residues. The CDR3, as DNA: TGCGCCAACAGCAATGAGCGGGGGGACATTGATACGCAGTATCTT. Residues: CANSNERGDIDTQYL.

The J gene is TRBJ2-6, the V gene TRBV6-1, with 7 positions matching TRBD1. V shed 6 bases, J shed 0 bases, and the junction held 5 bases outside the gene matches. The length of the CDR3 is 16 residues. Germline CDR1 and CDR2: MNHNS and SASEGT. The CDR3 reads CASRTTGASGANVLTF. The CDR3 DNA sequence: TGTGCCAGCAGGACCACAGGGGCCTCTGGGGCCAACGTCCTGACTTTC.

This clonotype was found many times. The J gene is TRBJ2-5, the V gene TRBV5-1; D possibly matches TRBD1 or TRBD2 (6 bases each). Trimming shortened V by 0 bases and J by 6 bases, and 12 bases separated the two germline ends. Germline V CDR1 and CDR2: SGHRS, YFSETQ. The CDR3 contains 14 residues. CDR3 sequence: CASSLDTGAKTQYF. The CDR3 DNA reads TGCGCCAGCAGCTTGGATACGGGGGCAAAGACCCAGTACTTC.

Many counts were recorded for this clonotype. The V gene is TRBV20-1, the J gene TRBJ2-3; TRBD2 agrees at 12 bases. The CDR3 is made up of 16 amino acids. CDR1 is DFQATT, CDR2 SNEGSKA, per germline (reference sequence). The V and J ends lost 2 bases and 5 bases, in that order; junction bases with no gene match: 8. The CDR3 loop reads CSARNRGLAGLDTQYF. For the CDR3, the DNA is TGCAGTGCTAGAAATCGAGGACTAGCGGGACTAGATACGCAGTATTTT.

This clonotype has a count of ten or more. The rearrangement uses TRBV6-5 and TRBJ2-1, with D perhaps matching TRBD1 (8 bases). Germline CDR1 is MNHEY and CDR2 is SVGAGI. Trimming removed 8 bases at V and 5 bases at J, with 19 bases between. This CDR3 has 15 residues. For the CDR3, the DNA is TGTGCCAGCGAAAAAACACAGGGGGGGGACAATGAGCAGTTCTTC. Translation gives CASEKTQGGDNEQFF.